This TCR beta chain was sequenced for a study of human T cells and chemical hapten exposure. Study context: There were per-sample TCR yield variations, arising mainly from small pooled library volume differences.

TCRdb re-called the RACE reads with MiXCR, one entry per CDR3 protein. Here the sample spans about 380,000 distinct CDR3 sequences, more than 5% being singletons. Time point specified: patch test 2, 6 weeks after DPC sensitization. Treatment reported: therapeutic diphenylcyclopropenone sensitization with weekly scalp DPC. The V gene lost 2 bases and the J gene lost 1 base, with 17 bases spanning the gap. The CDR3 is 17 amino acids. Germline CDR1 is LGHNA and CDR2 is YSLEER. The sample in question was whole blood, obtained in connection with sensitization to the hapten diphenylcyclopropenone (DPC). The rearrangement uses TRBV4-3 and TRBJ2-5; D possibly matches TRBD1 or TRBD2 (6 bases each). This TCR was recovered from a woman aged 18-29 years with alopecia areata. Some clones in this sample may be carry-over from other donors' samples. CDR3 amino acids: CASSQKGGSGPQETQYF. CDR3 nucleotide sequence: TGCGCCAGCAGCCAAAAGGGGGGTTCTGGCCCCCAAGAGACCCAGTACTTC.